What follows are 9 T cell receptor beta chains derived from one specimen sequenced in a study of T-cell reconstitution after alpha-beta-depleted transplantation in children (dated by TCRdb to the mid-2010s). The library was built by means of PCR. The sample was run on an Illumina HiSeq 2500. To normalize quantification of the TCRbeta repertoire, the TCR libraries were built with molecular barcoding that relied on unique molecular identifiers. TCRdb reprocessed the public reads (quality trimming at Q25 with fastp, clone calling with MiXCR) and kept in-frame beta chains. For every CDR3 protein sequence, its rows merge into one entry that carries the most common genes and DNA. In this sample the table shows almost 600,000 distinct CDR3 sequences, approximately 30% of which occur a single time. Clones ranked in the top ten supply under 45% of the sample. Reading the label with the study, this specimen's treatment or condition is: allogeneic hematopoietic cell transplantation with graft depleted of TCRalphabeta T cells and CD19 B cells.

Material: PBMCs, obtained before TCRalphabeta/CD19-depleted stem cell transplant. The source is a boy younger than two with Wiskott-Aldrich syndrome, due to receive a stem cell transplant.

There are a few counts of this clonotype. The rearrangement uses TRBV5-1 and TRBJ1-2; D gene uncertain. CDR1 and CDR2 (germline): SGHRS, YFSETQ. CDR3 length equals 14 residues. Trimming removed 5 bases from V and 8 bases from J, with 19 bases in between. CDR3 region: CASSWSPNPDGYTF. CDR3 DNA sequence: TGCGCCAGCAGTTGGAGTCCCAACCCCGACGGCTACACCTTC.

The sample holds a few counts of this clonotype. This chain links TRBV5-1 with TRBJ2-7, with 8 bases fitting TRBD1. Germline CDR1 and CDR2: SGHRS and YFSETQ. The CDR3 has 13 amino acids. V shed 5 bases and J 2 bases; nucleotides not matched to a gene: 3. The CDR3 region has the DNA TGCGCCAGCAGGCGGGACAGGCCCTACGAGCAGTACTTC. As protein: CASRRDRPYEQYF.

This clonotype was picked up a small number of times. This chain uses TRBV5-1 with TRBJ2-7, with D uncertain. V was clipped by 3 bases and J by 3 bases, with 7 bases between them. CDR3 length: 12 amino acids. CDR1 is SGHRS, CDR2 YFSETQ, per germline. For the CDR3, the DNA is TGCGCCAGCAGCTCGGATGTCTACGAGCAGTACTTC. Protein: CASSSDVYEQYF.

The rearrangement uses TRBV7-2 and TRBJ2-7, with TRBD2 identical over 7 bases. J lost 3 bases, V lost 2 bases, and 4 bases had no gene match. Per germline, CDR1 SGHTA and CDR2 FQGNSA. The CDR3 contains 14 residues. CDR3 region: CASSLSSGIYEQYF. CDR3 nucleotides: TGTGCCAGCAGCTTATCTAGCGGAATCTACGAGCAGTACTTC.

The chain recombines TRBV7-9 with TRBJ1-2; 9 bases are shared with TRBD1. This CDR3 has 14 amino acids. CDR1 is SEHNR and CDR2 is FQNEAQ in the germline V gene (reference sequence). The V and J ends lost 5 bases and 7 bases, in that order; junction bases with no gene match: 8. CDR3 coding DNA: TGTGCCAGCAGCCAGGCCGGGACAGGGTCTGGCTACACCTTC. Its protein product is CASSQAGTGSGYTF.

This clonotype has only a few counts. This chain uses TRBV19 with TRBJ2-7, with 10 bases aligning to TRBD1. This CDR3 spans 14 amino acids. The V gene's germline CDR1 is LNHDA and CDR2 SQIVND (reference sequence). Trimming took 8 bases from V and 4 from J; bases not matched to a gene: 8. CDR3 sequence reads: CASGSGDRGYEQYF. The CDR3 DNA reads TGTGCCAGTGGTTCAGGGGACAGGGGATACGAGCAGTACTTC.

The chain joins TRBV19 to TRBJ1-1; TRBD1 matches 7 bases. Germline lookup yields CDR1 LNHDA and CDR2 SQIVND (reference sequence). After removal of 7 bases from V and 6 bases from J, the junction contained 8 bases not matched to a gene. The CDR3 runs to 13 residues. CDR3 amino acids: CASNPRGRAEAFF. CDR3 DNA: TGTGCCAGTAACCCCAGGGGGAGAGCTGAAGCTTTCTTT.

In its sample, this clonotype was seen a few times. J is TRBJ1-1 and V is TRBV12-3 or TRBV12-4; the D is unclear. The V end lost 4 bases, the J end lost 4 bases, and 13 bases lay between the germline ends. The CDR3 length is 14 residues. The CDR3 reads CASSSEVAVTEAFF. As DNA, the CDR3 is TGTGCCAGCAGTTCGGAGGTGGCGGTCACTGAAGCTTTCTTT.

This clonotype was counted only a few times. The J gene is TRBJ2-5, the V gene TRBV12-3 or TRBV12-4; 7 positions match TRBD1. The CDR3 runs to 15 residues. V lost 4 bases to trimming and J lost 2 bases; unmatched junction nucleotides: 7. The CDR3 spells CASSSKDRIQETQYF. CDR3 coding DNA: TGTGCCAGCAGTTCTAAGGACAGGATACAAGAGACCCAGTACTTC.